A selection of T cell receptor beta chains follows, all from one sample in a study of T cell responses to AZD1222 COVID-19 vaccine. Here immunoSEQ multiplex PCR was the method, and the copy in TCRdb shows in-frame clones only, minus some. The sample has 90,000 to 120,000 clones, roughly 87% seen once. The sequenced sample was peripheral blood, obtained 28 days after the second AZD1222 dose. Receptors were obtained from an adult who received the AZD1222 COVID-19 vaccine. The conserved cysteine and the conserved F or W are not part of the CDR3 here. A D gene is named only where the DNA matches it firmly. The size entry is marked missing in some rows and otherwise reads once, few, many or a size class.

NA	NA	TRBV2	TRBJ1-1	ASSERGSENTEAF
TRBD1	NA	TRBV24-1	TRBJ2-5	ATSGSWTGAETQY
NA	NA	TRBV2	TRBJ1-4	ASSEDSYASTNEKLF
TRBD1	NA	TRBV4-3	TRBJ1-1	ASSLAGGGMTTEAF
NA	NA	TRBV4-3	TRBJ1-1	ASSPVGGPTEAF
NA	NA	TRBV18	TRBJ2-3	ASSAQGISSTDTQY
NA	NA	TRBV18	TRBJ1-4	ASSPSRDTKLF
NA	NA	TRBV3-1/TRBV3-2	TRBJ1-3	ASSPWGDGNTIY
NA	NA	TRBV7-8	TRBJ1-2	ASSLIRWEDYGYT
NA	NA	TRBV7-9	TRBJ2-7	ASSHDSLSYEQY
NA	NA	TRBV6-5	TRBJ1-3	ASSYERGSGNTIY
NA	NA	TRBV7-2	TRBJ1-2	ASSLGQGEYGYT
NA	NA	TRBV5-7	TRBJ1-2	ASSRSVYGYT
TRBD2	NA	TRBV7-2	TRBJ2-7	ASSFPGGGYEQY
NA	NA	TRBV10-3	TRBJ1-1	AISESGTKNTEAF
NA	NA	TRBV5-8	TRBJ2-7	ASSDGDEKEQY
NA	few	TRBV6-2/TRBV6-3	TRBJ1-5	ASSYGGGNQPQH
NA	NA	TRBV27	TRBJ2-3	ASSRGESPRTDTQY
NA	NA	TRBV5-1	TRBJ2-7	ASRGSYYEQY
NA	once	TRBV27	TRBJ2-3	ASSFRGSMSTDTQY
NA	NA	TRBV15	TRBJ1-1	ATSAGWDTEAF
NA	NA	TRBV5-6	TRBJ1-2	ASSFGTPSYGYT
NA	NA	TRBV6-2/TRBV6-3	TRBJ1-1	ASSRLRALNTEAF
TRBD1	once	TRBV2	TRBJ2-3	ASSGTGGTDTQY
NA	once	TRBV30	TRBJ2-5	AWSVIKETQY
NA	NA	TRBV3-1/TRBV3-2	TRBJ1-4	ASSQGGGANEKLF
NA	NA	TRBV4-2	TRBJ1-4	ASSLTATNEKLF
NA	NA	TRBV13	TRBJ1-6	ASSFGSQDSYNSPLH
TRBD1	NA	TRBV5-1	TRBJ1-4	ASSLTGGDEKLF
TRBD1	NA	TRBV7-2	TRBJ1-5	ASSPTGQSLAQH
NA	NA	TRBV2	TRBJ2-1	ASSAGFSYNEQF
NA	NA	TRBV12-3/TRBV12-4	TRBJ2-7	ASSPGYEQY
NA	NA	TRBV27	TRBJ2-4	ASSYGLNQKNIQY
NA	NA	TRBV19	TRBJ1-2	ASNPGGGFNYGYT
NA	NA	TRBV6-1	TRBJ2-4	ASSEIRARAKNIQY
TRBD1	NA	TRBV4-3	TRBJ2-7	ASSQDLGGQGYEQY
TRBD1	NA	TRBV6-5	TRBJ1-2	ASRTGQGNYT
TRBD2	NA	TRBV6-2/TRBV6-3	TRBJ2-1	ASSKSLAARGNEQF
TRBD1	NA	TRBV9	TRBJ2-1	ASTRGDRVLDEQF
NA	NA	TRBV7-9	TRBJ2-5	ASSPRGKETQY
NA	NA	TRBV7-9	TRBJ1-4	ASSPLARGALRLSEKLF
NA	NA	TRBV3-1/TRBV3-2	TRBJ1-1	ASSQDIRVTEAF
TRBD1	NA	TRBV6-5	TRBJ1-2	ASSYRRTGGGYT
NA	NA	TRBV19	TRBJ2-3	ASSRGAMTDTQY
TRBD1	NA	TRBV5-1	TRBJ1-2	ASKWGTEGGYT
NA	NA	TRBV5-4	TRBJ2-2	ASSPPGTASYTGELF
TRBD1	NA	TRBV5-1	TRBJ2-7	ASSHDRGSYEQY
TRBD1	NA	TRBV28	TRBJ1-5	ASSGWDRGLSNQPQH
NA	NA	TRBV7-9	TRBJ2-1	ASSPRRGGSYNEQF
NA	NA	TRBV28	TRBJ1-3	ASSQYRNTIY